This T cell receptor (beta chain) is from a study of shared clonotypes between healthy human individuals. The wider study: The people who gave samples were a couple of women and a few men aged 18 to 49. Study results and caveats: It was only blood that was sampled, and tissue repertoires likely differ.

The CDR3 loop spans 14 amino acids. Per the germline V gene, CDR1 is MNHEY and CDR2 is SVGAGI. V was shortened by 6 bases and J by 7 bases, with 19 bases between the two germline ends. Notes on this clone: The antigen is not known.

Donors, healthy HIV-negative adults, lacked recent acute infections or vaccinations. Each cell subset's genomic DNA was divided evenly among several immunoSEQ plates. Here immunoSEQ multiplex PCR was the method, and the copy in TCRdb shows in-frame clones only, minus some. The sample carries approximately 470,000 clones, about 72% recorded once. The sequenced sample consisted of PBMCs. This clonotype was sampled from a woman between 35 and 50 years old in good health. Some clones in this sample may be carry-over from other donors' samples. The V and J genes are TRBV6-5 and TRBJ2-7; TRBD2 might be the D (6 bases). This chain's CDR3 is CASSRGGNLEEQYF. The CDR3 DNA reads TGTGCCAGCAGCCGTGGAGGGAACCTGGAAGAGCAGTACTTC.